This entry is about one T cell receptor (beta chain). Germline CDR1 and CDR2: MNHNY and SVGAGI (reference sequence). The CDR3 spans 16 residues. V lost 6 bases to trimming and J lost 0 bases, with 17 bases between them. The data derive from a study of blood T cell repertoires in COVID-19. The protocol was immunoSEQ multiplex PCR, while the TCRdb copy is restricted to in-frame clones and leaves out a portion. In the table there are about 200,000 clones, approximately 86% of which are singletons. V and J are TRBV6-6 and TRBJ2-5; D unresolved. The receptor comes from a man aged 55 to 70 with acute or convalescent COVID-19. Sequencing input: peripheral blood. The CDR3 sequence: CASSPYPPTYQETQYF. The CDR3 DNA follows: TGTGCCAGCAGCCCGTACCCCCCTACGTACCAAGAGACCCAGTACTTC.